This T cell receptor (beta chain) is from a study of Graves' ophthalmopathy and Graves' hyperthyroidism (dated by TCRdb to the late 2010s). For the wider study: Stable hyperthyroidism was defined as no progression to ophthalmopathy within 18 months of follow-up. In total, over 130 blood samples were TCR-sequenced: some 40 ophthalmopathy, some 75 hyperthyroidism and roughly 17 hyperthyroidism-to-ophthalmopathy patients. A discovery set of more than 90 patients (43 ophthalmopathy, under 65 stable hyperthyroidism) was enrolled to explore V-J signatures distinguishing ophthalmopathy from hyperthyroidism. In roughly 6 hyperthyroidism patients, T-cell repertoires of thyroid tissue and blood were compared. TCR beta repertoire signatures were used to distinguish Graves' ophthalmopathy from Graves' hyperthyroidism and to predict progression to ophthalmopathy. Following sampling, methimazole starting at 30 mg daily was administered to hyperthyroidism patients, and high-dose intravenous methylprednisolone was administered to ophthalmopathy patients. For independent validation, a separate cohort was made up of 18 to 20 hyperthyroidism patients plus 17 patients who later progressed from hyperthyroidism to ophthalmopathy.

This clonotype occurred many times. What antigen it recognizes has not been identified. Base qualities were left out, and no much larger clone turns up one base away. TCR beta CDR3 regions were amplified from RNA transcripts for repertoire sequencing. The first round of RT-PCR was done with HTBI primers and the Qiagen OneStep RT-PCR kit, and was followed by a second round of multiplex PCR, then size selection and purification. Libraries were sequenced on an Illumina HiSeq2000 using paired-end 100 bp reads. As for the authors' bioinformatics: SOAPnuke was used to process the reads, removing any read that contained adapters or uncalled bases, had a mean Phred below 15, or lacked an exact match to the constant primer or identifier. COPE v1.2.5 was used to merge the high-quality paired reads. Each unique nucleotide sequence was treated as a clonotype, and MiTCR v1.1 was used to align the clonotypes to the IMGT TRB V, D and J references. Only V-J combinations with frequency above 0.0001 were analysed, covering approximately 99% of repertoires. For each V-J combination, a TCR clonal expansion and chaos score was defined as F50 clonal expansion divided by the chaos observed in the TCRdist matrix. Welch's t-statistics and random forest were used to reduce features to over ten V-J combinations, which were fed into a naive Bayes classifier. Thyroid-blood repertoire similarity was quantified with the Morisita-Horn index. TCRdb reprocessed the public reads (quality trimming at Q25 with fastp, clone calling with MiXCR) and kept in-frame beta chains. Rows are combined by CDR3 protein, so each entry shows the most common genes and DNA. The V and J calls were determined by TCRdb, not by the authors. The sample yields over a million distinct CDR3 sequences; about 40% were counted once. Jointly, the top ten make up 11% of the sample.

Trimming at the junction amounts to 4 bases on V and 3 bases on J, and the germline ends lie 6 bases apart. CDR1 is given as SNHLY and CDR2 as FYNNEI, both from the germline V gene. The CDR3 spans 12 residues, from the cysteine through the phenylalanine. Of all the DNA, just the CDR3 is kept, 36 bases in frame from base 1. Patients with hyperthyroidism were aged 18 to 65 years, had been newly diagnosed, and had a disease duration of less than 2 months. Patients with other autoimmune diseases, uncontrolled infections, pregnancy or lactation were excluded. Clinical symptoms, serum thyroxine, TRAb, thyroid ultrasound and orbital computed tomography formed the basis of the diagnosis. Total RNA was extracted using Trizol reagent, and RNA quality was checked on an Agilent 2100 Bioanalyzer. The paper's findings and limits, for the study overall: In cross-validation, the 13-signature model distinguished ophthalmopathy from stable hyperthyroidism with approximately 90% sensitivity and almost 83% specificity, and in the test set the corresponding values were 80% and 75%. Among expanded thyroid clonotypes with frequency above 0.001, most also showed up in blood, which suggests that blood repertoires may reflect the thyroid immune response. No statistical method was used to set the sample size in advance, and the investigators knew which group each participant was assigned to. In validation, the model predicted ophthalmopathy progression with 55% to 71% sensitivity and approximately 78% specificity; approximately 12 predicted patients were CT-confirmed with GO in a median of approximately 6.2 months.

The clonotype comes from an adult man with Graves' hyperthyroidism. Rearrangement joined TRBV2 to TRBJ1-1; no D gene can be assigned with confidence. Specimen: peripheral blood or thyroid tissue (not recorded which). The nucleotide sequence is TGTGCCAGCAGTGTGGCCGACACTGAAGCTTTCTTT. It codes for CASSVADTEAFF. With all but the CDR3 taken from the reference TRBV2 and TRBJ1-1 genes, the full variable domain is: EPEVTQTPSHQVTQMGQEVILRCVPISNHLYFYWYRQILGQKVEFLVSFYNNEISEKSEIFDDQFSVERPDGSNFTLKIRSTKLEDSAMYFCASSVADTEAFFGQGTRLTVV.